These T cell receptor beta chains were read from a single sample in a study of blood T cell repertoires in COVID-19. Method: immunoSEQ multiplex PCR; TCRdb's copy keeps in-frame clones and lacks some. The sample yields 350,000 to 500,000 clones, about 88% seen once. The sequencing input was PBMCs or T cells enriched from blood (not recorded which). The receptors were gathered from a young woman who had been exposed to COVID-19. Each CDR3 is given with its conserved first and last residue. Each record gives: D gene, V gene, J gene, clone size, CDR3 DNA, CDR3 protein. A D gene is named only where the DNA matches it firmly. Clone size, where shown, is once, few, many, or a class for clones that have expanded.

TRBD1	TRBV27	TRBJ2-1	once	TGTGCCAGCAGTTTTGGACAGGGGGCCTACAATGAGCAGTTCTTC	CASSFGQGAYNEQFF
TRBD1	TRBV9	TRBJ1-3	-	TGTGCCAGCAGCCCTACAGGGGGATCTGGAAACACCATATATTTT	CASSPTGGSGNTIYF
TRBD2	TRBV28	TRBJ2-1	-	TGTGCCAGCAGTTTAAAGAGGGGACTAGCGAGCGACAATGAGCAGTTCTTC	CASSLKRGLASDNEQFF
-	TRBV6-5	TRBJ1-1	-	TGTGCCAGCAGTTACGGGTGGAGCACTGAAGCTTTCTTT	CASSYGWSTEAFF
TRBD1	TRBV6-6	TRBJ1-5	-	TGTGCCAGCACCGCGACAGGGAATCAGCCCCAGCATTTT	CASTATGNQPQHF
-	TRBV23-1	TRBJ2-7	-	TGCGCCAGCAGTCTAACTCGGGAGACGTTGCACTACGAGCAGTACTTC	CASSLTRETLHYEQYF
-	TRBV9	TRBJ2-5	-	TGTGCCAGCAGCGGAGCGAGGGTTCTTGGGGAGACCCAGTACTTC	CASSGARVLGETQYF
-	TRBV6-5	TRBJ1-1	few	TGTGCCAGCAGTTACTCGATGGGGGCAGTCACTGAAGCTTTCTTT	CASSYSMGAVTEAFF
-	TRBV30	TRBJ1-6	once	TGTGCCTGGAGTACCGGTAGCTATTCACCCCTCCACTTT	CAWSTGSYSPLHF
-	TRBV9	TRBJ1-3	-	TGTGCCAGCAGCTTTCAAAACACCATATATTTT	CASSFQNTIYF
-	TRBV19	TRBJ1-5	few	TGTGCCAGTACGCTTGGACAGTATAGCAATCAGCCCCAGCATTTT	CASTLGQYSNQPQHF
TRBD2	TRBV9	TRBJ2-7	once	TGTGCCAGCAGCGAGGGGACTAGCGGGGGGAACTACGAGCAGTACTTC	CASSEGTSGGNYEQYF
-	TRBV6-5	TRBJ1-3	once	TGTGCCAGCAGTTACTCCTTGGGGGCATTTAGAAACACCATATATTTT	CASSYSLGAFRNTIYF
-	TRBV2	TRBJ2-2	-	TGTGCCAGCAAGAATAGCTTCACCGGGGAGCTGTTTTTT	CASKNSFTGELFF
-	TRBV18	TRBJ2-2	-	TGTGCCAGCTCCCCCTCAAGGGGCGAAGGCGGGGAGCTGTTTTTT	CASSPSRGEGGELFF
TRBD2	TRBV13	TRBJ2-5	-	TGTGCCAGCAGCTTAGAGTGGACTAGCGGGAGTGGGGAGACCCAGTACTTC	CASSLEWTSGSGETQYF
-	TRBV28	TRBJ1-3	-	TGTGCCAGCAACCCCCACGGCGGGGGCGCGGGGTCGGGAAACACCATATATTTT	CASNPHGGGAGSGNTIYF
-	TRBV10-3	TRBJ2-7	-	TGTGCCATCAGTGAGGTCTTAGCAGCCTGCGAGCAGTACTTC	CAISEVLAACEQYF
-	TRBV29-1	TRBJ2-3	-	TGCAGCGTAGTAAGACAGACAGATACGCAGTATTTT	CSVVRQTDTQYF
TRBD2	TRBV18	TRBJ2-7	-	TGTGCCAGCTCACCACTTAAGGGACTAGCGATCGACGAGCAGTACTTC	CASSPLKGLAIDEQYF
-	TRBV11-1	TRBJ1-1	-	TGTGCCAGCAGCTTAGGGCCAGTGAACACTGAAGCTTTCTTT	CASSLGPVNTEAFF
-	TRBV7-9	TRBJ1-4	-	TGTGCCAGCAGTCCGGGACTTAGTCCTTTTAATGAAAAACTGTTTTTT	CASSPGLSPFNEKLFF
TRBD1	TRBV28	TRBJ2-5	-	TGTGCCACCCGGCTATTGGGACAGGGGGAAGAGACCCAGTACTTC	CATRLLGQGEETQYF
TRBD1	TRBV28	TRBJ2-6	once	TGTGCCGCGGGTAGGGACAGTACCCTCTCTGGGGCCAACGTCCTGACTTTC	CAAGRDSTLSGANVLTF
TRBD2	TRBV7-2	TRBJ2-7	-	TGTGCCAGCAGCTTAGAAGTAGCGGGAACCTACGAGCAGTACTTC	CASSLEVAGTYEQYF
TRBD1	TRBV6-2/TRBV6-3	TRBJ1-1	-	TGTGCCAGCAGTTACGGCCGCGCTACGGGACAGTATGAAGCTTTCTTT	CASSYGRATGQYEAFF
-	TRBV10-2	TRBJ2-3	-	TGCGCCAGCAGGGGACGGGGACAATTCACAGATACGCAGTATTTT	CASRGRGQFTDTQYF
TRBD1	TRBV14	TRBJ2-7	-	TGTGCCAGCAGCCACCTCGCCGACAGGGGTAACGAGCAGTACTTC	CASSHLADRGNEQYF
TRBD2	TRBV5-4	TRBJ2-2	-	TGTGCCAGCAGCTTGACTCCGGGACTAAACACCGGGGAGCTGTTTTTT	CASSLTPGLNTGELFF
-	TRBV9	TRBJ2-7	-	TGTGCCAGCAGCGTAGCATCTACCTACGAGCAGTACTTC	CASSVASTYEQYF
TRBD1	TRBV28	TRBJ1-2	-	TGTGCCAGCAGCATCGACAGGGGGTGGTATGGCTACACCTTC	CASSIDRGWYGYTF